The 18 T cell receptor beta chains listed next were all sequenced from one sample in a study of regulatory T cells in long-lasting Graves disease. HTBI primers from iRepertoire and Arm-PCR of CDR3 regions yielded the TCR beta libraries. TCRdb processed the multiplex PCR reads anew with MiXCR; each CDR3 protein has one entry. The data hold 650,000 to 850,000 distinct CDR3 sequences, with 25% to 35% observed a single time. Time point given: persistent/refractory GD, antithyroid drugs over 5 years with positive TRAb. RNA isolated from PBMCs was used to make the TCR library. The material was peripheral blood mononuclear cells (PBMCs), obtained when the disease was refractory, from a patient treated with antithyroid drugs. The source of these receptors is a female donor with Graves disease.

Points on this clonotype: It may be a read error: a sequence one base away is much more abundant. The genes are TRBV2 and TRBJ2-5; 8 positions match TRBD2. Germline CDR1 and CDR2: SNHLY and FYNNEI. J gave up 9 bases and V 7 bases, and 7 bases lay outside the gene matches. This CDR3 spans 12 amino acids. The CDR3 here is CASIFGGEAQYF. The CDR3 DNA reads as TGTGCCAGCATATTCGGGGGGGAGGCCCAGTACTTC.

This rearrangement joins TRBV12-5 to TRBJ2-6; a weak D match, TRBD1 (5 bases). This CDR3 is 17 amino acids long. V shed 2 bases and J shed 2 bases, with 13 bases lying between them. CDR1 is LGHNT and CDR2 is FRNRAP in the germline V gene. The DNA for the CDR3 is TGTGCTAGTGGTTTGAGGGGCTTTGGGGCTGGGGCCAACGTCCTGACTTTC. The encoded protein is CASGLRGFGAGANVLTF.

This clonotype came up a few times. DNA for the CDR3: TGCGCCAGCAGCTTGGGGACGGGACGGTACTCCTACGAGCAGTACTTC. Its protein product is CASSLGTGRYSYEQYF. The chain has TRBV5-1 and TRBJ2-7; D is possibly TRBD1 or TRBD2 (5 bases each). The germline V gene has CDR1 SGHRS and CDR2 YFSETQ. This CDR3 comprises 16 residues. Trimming removed 0 bases from V and 0 bases from J, with 13 bases in between.

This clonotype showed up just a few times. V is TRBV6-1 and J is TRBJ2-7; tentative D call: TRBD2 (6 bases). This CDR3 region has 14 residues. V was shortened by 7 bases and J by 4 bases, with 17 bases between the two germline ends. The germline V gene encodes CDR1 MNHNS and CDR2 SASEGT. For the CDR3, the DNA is TGTGCCAGCACAAACGCCGGGAGTGGGTACGAGCAGTACTTC. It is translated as CASTNAGSGYEQYF.

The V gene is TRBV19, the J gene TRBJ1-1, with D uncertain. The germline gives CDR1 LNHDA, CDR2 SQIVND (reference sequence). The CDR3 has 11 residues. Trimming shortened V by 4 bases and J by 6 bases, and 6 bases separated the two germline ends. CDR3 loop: CASSTVSEAFF. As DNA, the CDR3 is TGTGCCAGTAGTACGGTGTCTGAAGCTTTCTTT.

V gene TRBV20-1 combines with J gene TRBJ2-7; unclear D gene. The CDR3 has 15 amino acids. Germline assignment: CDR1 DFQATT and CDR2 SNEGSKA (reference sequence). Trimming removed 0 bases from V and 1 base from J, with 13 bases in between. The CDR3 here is CSAREFPDHSYEQYF. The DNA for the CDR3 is TGCAGTGCTAGAGAATTTCCAGATCATTCCTACGAGCAGTACTTC.

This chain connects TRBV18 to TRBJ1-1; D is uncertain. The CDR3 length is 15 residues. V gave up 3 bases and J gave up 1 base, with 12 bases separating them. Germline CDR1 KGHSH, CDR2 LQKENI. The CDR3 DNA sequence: TGTGCCAGCTCACCCCTCGGCCATGGGAACACTGAAGCTTTCTTT. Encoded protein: CASSPLGHGNTEAFF.

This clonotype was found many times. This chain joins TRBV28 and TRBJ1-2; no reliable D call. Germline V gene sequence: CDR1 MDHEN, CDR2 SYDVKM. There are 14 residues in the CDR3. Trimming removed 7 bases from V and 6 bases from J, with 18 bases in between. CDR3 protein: CASNDIDPSDGYTF. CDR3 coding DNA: TGTGCCAGCAACGACATAGACCCTTCGGATGGCTACACCTTC.

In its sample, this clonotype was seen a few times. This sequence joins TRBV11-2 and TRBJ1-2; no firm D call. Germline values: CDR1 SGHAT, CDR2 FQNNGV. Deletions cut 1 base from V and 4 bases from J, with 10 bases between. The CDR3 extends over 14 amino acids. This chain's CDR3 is CASSLVGLVYGYTF. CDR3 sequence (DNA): TGTGCCAGCAGCTTAGTAGGACTGGTCTATGGCTACACCTTC.

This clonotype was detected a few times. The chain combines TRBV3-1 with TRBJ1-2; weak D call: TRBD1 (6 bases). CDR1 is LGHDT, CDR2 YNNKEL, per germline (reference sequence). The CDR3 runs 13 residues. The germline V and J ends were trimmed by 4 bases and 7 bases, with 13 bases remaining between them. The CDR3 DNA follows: TGTGCCAGCAGCCTCCGACAGGCCGCTGGCTACACCTTC. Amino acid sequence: CASSLRQAAGYTF.

The CDR3: CASKRDTSTDTQYF. Written as DNA, the CDR3 is TGTGCCAGCAAGCGGGACACTAGCACAGATACGCAGTATTTT. The chain carries TRBV12-3 or TRBV12-4 and TRBJ2-3; possibly TRBD2 for D (7 bases). The CDR3 has 14 amino acids. V shed 7 bases and J shed 0 bases, with 11 bases lying between them.

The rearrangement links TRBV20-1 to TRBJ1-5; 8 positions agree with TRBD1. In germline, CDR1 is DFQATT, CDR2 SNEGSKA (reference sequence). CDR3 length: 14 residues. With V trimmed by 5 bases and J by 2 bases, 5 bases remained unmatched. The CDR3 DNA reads TGCAGTGCTGACGGACAGGGTGGCAATCAGCCCCAGCATTTT. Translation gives CSADGQGGNQPQHF.

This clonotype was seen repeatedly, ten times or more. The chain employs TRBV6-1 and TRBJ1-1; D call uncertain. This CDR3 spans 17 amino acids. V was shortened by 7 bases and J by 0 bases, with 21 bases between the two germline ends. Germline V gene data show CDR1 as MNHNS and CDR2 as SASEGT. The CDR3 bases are TGTGCCAGCAAGGTTGGCAGCAGTACCCTTATGAACACTGAAGCTTTCTTT. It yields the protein CASKVGSSTLMNTEAFF.

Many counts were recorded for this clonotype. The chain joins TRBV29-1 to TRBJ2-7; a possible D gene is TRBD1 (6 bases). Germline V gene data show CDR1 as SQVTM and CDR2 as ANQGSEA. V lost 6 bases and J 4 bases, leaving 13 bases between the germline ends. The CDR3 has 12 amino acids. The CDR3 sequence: CSVRDTEYEQYF. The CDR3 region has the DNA TGCAGCGTCAGGGACACCGAGTACGAGCAGTACTTC.

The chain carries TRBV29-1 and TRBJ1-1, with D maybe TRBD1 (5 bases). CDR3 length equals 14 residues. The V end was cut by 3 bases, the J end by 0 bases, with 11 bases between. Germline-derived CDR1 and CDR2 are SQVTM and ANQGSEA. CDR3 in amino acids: CSVEGLDMNTEAFF. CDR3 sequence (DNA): TGCAGCGTTGAGGGGCTGGACATGAACACTGAAGCTTTCTTT.

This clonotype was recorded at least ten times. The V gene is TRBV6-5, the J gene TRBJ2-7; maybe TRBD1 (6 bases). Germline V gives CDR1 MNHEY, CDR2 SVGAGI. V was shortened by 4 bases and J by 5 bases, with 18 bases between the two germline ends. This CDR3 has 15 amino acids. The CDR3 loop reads CASSFGNRDFNEQYF. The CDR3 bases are TGTGCCAGCAGTTTCGGCAACAGGGATTTCAACGAGCAGTACTTC.

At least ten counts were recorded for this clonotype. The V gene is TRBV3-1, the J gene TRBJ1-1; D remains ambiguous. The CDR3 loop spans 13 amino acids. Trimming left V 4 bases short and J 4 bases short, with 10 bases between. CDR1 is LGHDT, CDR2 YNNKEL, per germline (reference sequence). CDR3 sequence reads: CASSPRRGTEAFF. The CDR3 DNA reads TGTGCCAGCAGCCCAAGACGGGGCACTGAAGCTTTCTTT.

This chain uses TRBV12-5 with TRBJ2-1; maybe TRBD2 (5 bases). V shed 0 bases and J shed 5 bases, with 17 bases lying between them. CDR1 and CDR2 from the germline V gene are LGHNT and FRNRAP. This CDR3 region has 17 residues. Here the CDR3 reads CASGLVLWSSPNNEQFF. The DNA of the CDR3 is TGTGCTAGTGGTTTGGTACTTTGGTCTAGCCCTAACAATGAGCAGTTCTTC.